This entry describes one TCR beta chain. This CDR3 has 15 amino acids. V lost 6 bases, J lost 5 bases, and 11 bases stayed unmatched. Germline loops: CDR1 LNHDA, CDR2 SQIVND (reference sequence). These data originate in a study of blood T cell repertoires in COVID-19. Across the study: Samples came from the United States, Italy and Spain, spanning acute and convalescent COVID-19.

Only in-frame clones appear in the TCRdb table, and some are missing; sequencing was by immunoSEQ multiplex PCR. The table has 150,000 to 200,000 clones, around nine tenths seen once; the top ten hold roughly 3.3%. Source material: peripheral blood. The receptor was derived from a man in his late teens or twenties with active or convalescent COVID-19. The chain has TRBV19 and TRBJ2-7; 9 nucleotides line up with TRBD1. The CDR3 reads CASSTAGQGRNEQYF. The CDR3 DNA reads TGTGCCAGTAGCACCGCCGGACAGGGGAGAAACGAGCAGTACTTC.